A single sample is the source of the 9 T cell receptor beta chains below, sequenced in a study of blood T cells in healthy people across ages. The authors ran a second PCR of about 6 to 11 cycles using a sample-barcoded 5' primer and a J-beta primer mix. TCRdb analysed the 5' RACE reads with MiXCR anew, one entry per CDR3 protein. The data hold over 750,000 distinct CDR3 sequences, with just under 25% observed a single time. This same sample was also taken into another study, of T cells of mothers and their children.

The sequenced material came from blood. These TCRs come from a boy aged 5 to 17 in good health.

The table lists this clonotype with a few counts. The chain carries TRBV9 and TRBJ2-1, with D possibly being TRBD1 (7 bases). Germline values: CDR1 SGDLS, CDR2 YYNGEE. V lost 3 bases, J lost 9 bases, and 19 bases lay in between. The CDR3 is 15 residues long. The CDR3 spells CASSAPQGGPGEQFF. In DNA, the CDR3 is TGTGCCAGCAGCGCCCCTCAGGGGGGCCCCGGTGAGCAGTTCTTC.

This clonotype was found a few times. The chain employs TRBV7-9 and TRBJ2-3, with no clear D. V dropped 5 bases and J dropped 0 bases, with 12 bases sitting between them. The CDR3 sequence is 15 residues long. Germline loops: CDR1 SEHNR, CDR2 FQNEAQ (reference sequence). The CDR3 nucleotides read TGTGCCAGCAGCCCACGGGCGCCTAGCACAGATACGCAGTATTTT. This encodes CASSPRAPSTDTQYF.

The chain carries TRBV29-1 and TRBJ1-1, with TRBD1 as a possible D gene (6 bases). CDR3 length: 12 amino acids. Trimming stripped 2 bases from V and 7 bases from J, with 11 bases between. CDR1 SQVTM and CDR2 ANQGSEA come from the germline V gene. The CDR3, as DNA: TGCAGCGTTGAAATAGGGGGGTTTGAAGCTTTCTTT. This sequence encodes CSVEIGGFEAFF. The full variable domain, in which reference TRBV29-1 and TRBJ1-1 provide the parts outside the CDR3, is SAVISQKPSRDICQRGTSLTIQCQVDSQVTMMFWYRQQPGQSLTLIATANQGSEATYESGFVIDKFPISRPNLTFSTLTVSNMSPEDSSIYLCSVEIGGFEAFFGQGTRLTVV.

J is TRBJ2-5 and V is TRBV7-9; D is perhaps TRBD1 (6 bases). The tail of the sequence fits TRBJ2-7 better, so the J call may be wrong. In germline, CDR1 is SEHNR, CDR2 FQNEAQ (reference sequence). The CDR3 is made up of 12 amino acids. CDR3 nucleotide sequence: TGTGCCAGCTCAGACAGGAACTACGAGCAGTACTTC. Protein product: CASSDRNYEQYF.

This clonotype came up a few times. V gene TRBV13 combines with J gene TRBJ2-7; D could derive from TRBD1 or TRBD2 (6 bases each). The CDR3 is 16 amino acids. Per the germline V gene, CDR1 is PRHDT and CDR2 is FYEKMQ (reference sequence). V lost 5 bases and J lost 6, with 23 bases in between. Here the CDR3 reads CASSPRGSTPRGEQYF. Written as DNA, the CDR3 is TGTGCCAGCAGCCCGCGGGGCTCGACTCCCAGGGGCGAGCAGTACTTC.

This clonotype occurred a few times. V usage is TRBV3-1 and J usage is TRBJ1-1; D ambiguous. CDR3 length: 12 amino acids. Deletions cut 0 bases from V and 11 bases from J, with 10 bases between. Looked up from germline, CDR1 is LGHDT and CDR2 is YNNKEL (reference sequence). Written as DNA, the CDR3 is TGTGCCAGCAGCCAAGAAGGCATCGGGGCTTTCTTT. The encoded protein is CASSQEGIGAFF.

The chain employs TRBV20-1 and TRBJ1-1; 9 positions agree with TRBD1. CDR1 is DFQATT, CDR2 SNEGSKA, per germline (reference sequence). The CDR3 loop spans 14 amino acids. Trimming removed 2 bases from V and 5 bases from J; junction bases left unmatched: 6. The CDR3 bases are TGCAGTGCTAGACCCTGGACAGGGGAGACTGAAGCTTTCTTT. Protein product: CSARPWTGETEAFF.

In its sample, this clonotype was seen many times. The CDR3 nucleotides are TGTGCCAGCAGCCCAGAGCGGGGACTACTCTCACAAGAGACCCAGTACTTC. This translates into CASSPERGLLSQETQYF. The chain employs TRBV11-3 and TRBJ2-5; TRBD2 agrees at 7 bases. Germline V CDR1 and CDR2: SGHNT, YENEEA. With V trimmed by 5 bases and J by 2 bases, 14 bases remained unmatched. The CDR3 is 17 residues long.

This clonotype was observed a few times. V usage is TRBV20-1 and J usage is TRBJ1-1; D gene unclear. V lost 2 bases and J 3 bases, leaving 13 bases between the germline ends. This CDR3 is built from 14 residues. Germline values: CDR1 DFQATT, CDR2 SNEGSKA (reference sequence). The CDR3 nucleotides are TGCAGTGCTAGATACCCGAAGGGAGACACTGAAGCTTTCTTT. Translated, it gives CSARYPKGDTEAFF.